The clone carrying this TCR beta chain was observed a handful of times. Its antigen is still unknown. The germline V and J ends were trimmed by 3 bases and 5 bases, with 14 bases remaining between them. Germline assignment: CDR1 SGDLS and CDR2 YYNGEE. The CDR3 runs to 14 residues. The sample is drawn from a study of T cells in narcolepsy. Study-wide context: Enrolled donors included narcolepsy type 1 or type 2 patients and healthy controls. Study-wide results and limits: Same-patient CSF and blood CD4+ T cell clonotypes included HCRT-specific and TRIB2-specific autoreactive ones.

Libraries were prepared by immunoSEQ multiplex PCR; TCRdb keeps only in-frame clonotypes and omits some of them. Among 25,000 to 35,000 clones listed, around 83% were seen once. Sequenced material: CD45RA- memory CD4+ T cells from PBMCs. The sequence came from a human donor with narcolepsy. The rearrangement uses TRBV9 and TRBJ2-5; possibly TRBD2 for D (6 bases). CDR3 residues: CASSAAGSGETQYF. The CDR3 nucleotides read TGTGCCAGCAGCGCCGCAGGGAGCGGGGAGACCCAGTACTTC.